The 24 T cell receptor beta chains reported below all come from one sample, sequenced in a study of technical replicates of blood from a few donors. The protocol was immunoSEQ multiplex PCR, while the TCRdb copy is restricted to in-frame clones and leaves out a portion. The sample lists around 76,000 clones; over 85% were seen once. Sample: T cells isolated from PBMCs. These receptors came from a human donor in good health.

The rearrangement links TRBV2 to TRBJ2-3; TRBD2 is a possible D gene (6 bases). CDR3 length: 14 amino acids. In germline, CDR1 is SNHLY, CDR2 FYNNEI. V lost 6 bases to trimming and J lost 2 bases, with 12 bases between them. In DNA, the CDR3 is TGTGCCAGCAGCTCCGGGACTTTCACAGATACGCAGTATTTT. It codes for CASSSGTFTDTQYF.

The chain has TRBV7-9 and TRBJ2-7; D is ambiguous. Germline CDR1 reads SEHNR; CDR2 reads FQNEAQ (reference sequence). V lost 0 bases to trimming and J lost 7 bases, with 10 bases between them. The CDR3 spans 13 residues. This chain's CDR3 is CASSLATYSEQYF. The DNA of the CDR3 is TGTGCCAGCAGCTTAGCGACTTACTCGGAGCAGTACTTC. The variable domain in full, completed from reference TRBV7-9 and TRBJ2-7, reads DTGVSQNPRHKITKRGQNVTFRCDPISEHNRLYWYRQTLGQGPEFLTYFQNEAQLEKSRLLSDRFSAERPKGSFSTLEIQRTEQGDSAMYLCASSLATYSEQYFGPGTRLTVT.

This chain joins TRBV9 and TRBJ1-1; tentative D call: TRBD1 (5 bases). Between the trimmed V and J ends, which lost 1 base and 1 base, there was a span of 11 bases. The CDR3 has 15 residues. Germline loops: CDR1 SGDLS, CDR2 YYNGEE. As DNA, the CDR3 is TGTGCCAGCAGCGTATCACACACAGGGAACACTGAAGCTTTCTTT. Translated: CASSVSHTGNTEAFF.

The chain is built from TRBV5-6 and TRBJ2-3; 10 positions agree with TRBD2. The J segment lost 6 bases and the V segment lost 1 base, leaving 5 bases of the junction unmatched. Germline CDR1 reads SGHDT; CDR2 reads YYEEEE. The CDR3 consists of 15 residues. The CDR3 bases are TGTGCCAGCAGCTTGCCAGCGGGAGGGCCGGATACGCAGTATTTT. This encodes CASSLPAGGPDTQYF. Together with reference TRBV5-6 and TRBJ2-3, the CDR3 gives the full variable domain: DAGVTQSPTHLIKTRGQQVTLRCSPKSGHDTVSWYQQALGQGPQFIFQYYEEEERQRGNFPDRFSGHQFPNYSSELNVNALLLGDSALYLCASSLPAGGPDTQYFGPGTRLTVL.

The chain links TRBV7-2 to TRBJ2-2, with 8 bases fitting TRBD2. V lost 5 bases and J lost 4; bases outside the gene matches: 9. Germline CDR1 is SGHTA and CDR2 is FQGNSA. The CDR3 runs 16 residues. CDR3 residues: CASSPRERELTGELFF. CDR3 nucleotide sequence: TGTGCCAGCAGCCCCCGCGAGCGGGAGCTCACCGGGGAGCTGTTTTTT.

V gene TRBV5-1 combines with J gene TRBJ2-3; D call uncertain. This CDR3 is built from 14 residues. Germline CDR1 SGHRS, CDR2 YFSETQ. Trimming took off 5 bases at V and 1 base at J, with 11 bases between the two ends. CDR3 sequence (DNA): TGCGCCAGCAGTGACTCCACGGGCACAGATACGCAGTATTTT. Translated, it gives CASSDSTGTDTQYF.

The chain joins TRBV30 to TRBJ1-5; 8 bases agree with TRBD1. The CDR3 sequence is 13 residues long. Germline V gene data show CDR1 as GTSNPN and CDR2 as SVGIG (reference sequence). V gave up 3 bases and J gave up 6 bases; unmatched junction bases: 4. Written as DNA, the CDR3 is TGTGCCTGGAGCGGCACAGGGGGTCAGCCCCAGCATTTT. Its protein is CAWSGTGGQPQHF.

The chain recombines TRBV30 with TRBJ2-5; D possibly corresponds to TRBD1 (6 bases). Germline CDR1 is GTSNPN and CDR2 is SVGIG (reference sequence). Trimming took off 7 bases at V and 4 bases at J, with 16 bases between the two ends. The CDR3 runs 13 residues. In DNA form, the CDR3 reads TGTGCCTCCGTCCAGGGGATGGGAGAGACCCAGTACTTC. Translation: CASVQGMGETQYF.

V gene TRBV7-9 combines with J gene TRBJ1-1; possibly TRBD1 for D (5 bases). The germline V and J ends were trimmed by 5 bases and 8 bases, with 18 bases remaining between them. Looked up from germline, CDR1 is SEHNR and CDR2 is FQNEAQ (reference sequence). The CDR3 sequence is 14 residues long. CDR3 DNA: TGTGCCAGCAGCCCCCACACCGGGGGACGAGAAGCTTTCTTT. Residues: CASSPHTGGREAFF. The entire variable domain, with the rest obtained from reference TRBV7-9 and TRBJ1-1, is as follows: DTGVSQNPRHKITKRGQNVTFRCDPISEHNRLYWYRQTLGQGPEFLTYFQNEAQLEKSRLLSDRFSAERPKGSFSTLEIQRTEQGDSAMYLCASSPHTGGREAFFGQGTRLTVV.

The chain is built from TRBV4-2 and TRBJ2-5, with TRBD2 matching over 14 bases. The ends lost 0 bases at V and 4 bases at J; junction bases unmatched: 4. Germline CDR1 and CDR2: LGHNA and YNFKEQ. This CDR3 spans 17 amino acids. The CDR3 here is CASSQEGLAGGGETQYF. The CDR3 coding sequence is TGTGCCAGCAGCCAAGAAGGACTAGCGGGAGGTGGAGAGACCCAGTACTTC.

This clone appeared a single time. The chain is built from TRBV5-6 and TRBJ1-2, with D possibly being TRBD1 (5 bases). Germline V gives CDR1 SGHDT, CDR2 YYEEEE. The length of the CDR3 is 11 residues. The ends were cut back, 2 bases at V and 10 bases at J, with 9 bases in the middle. CDR3 DNA sequence: TGTGCCAGCAGCTTCGGGGGGGTCTACACCTTC. Amino acids: CASSFGGVYTF.

The chain couples TRBV19 to TRBJ2-3, with 11 bases matching TRBD2. The germline CDR1 and CDR2 sequences are LNHDA and SQIVND (reference sequence). V shed 4 bases and J 1 base; nucleotides not matched to a gene: 7. The CDR3 loop spans 17 amino acids. The CDR3 DNA reads as TGTGCCAGTAGTAACCCTCCACTAGCGGGAGGCACAGATACGCAGTATTTT. As protein: CASSNPPLAGGTDTQYF.

This chain uses TRBV7-3 with TRBJ2-1; 8 bases map to TRBD2. J was trimmed by 5 bases and V by 5 bases; bases with no gene match: 23. In germline, CDR1 is SGHTA, CDR2 FQGTGA. The CDR3 is 20 amino acids. CDR3 DNA: TGTGCCAGCAGCCCCCTAGGTGGGCCCCCGGGGCGGGAGGCTAACAATGAGCAGTTCTTC. Its translation: CASSPLGGPPGREANNEQFF.

This clone occurred a few times. The chain's CDR3 is CASSLGLADYNEQFF. CDR3 nucleotides: TGTGCCAGCAGTTTGGGACTAGCTGACTACAATGAGCAGTTCTTC. The chain recombines TRBV6-4 with TRBJ2-1, with 9 bases identical to TRBD2. This CDR3 spans 15 amino acids. With V trimmed by 5 bases and J by 3 bases, 5 bases remained unmatched. The germline CDR1 and CDR2 sequences are MRHNA and SNTAGT.

The chain uses TRBV6-5 and TRBJ1-3, with a possible D match to TRBD1 (6 bases). Germline loops: CDR1 MNHEY, CDR2 SVGAGI. The CDR3 is made up of 16 amino acids. V was cut by 0 bases and J by 2 bases, with 11 bases left in between. The CDR3 nucleotides are TGTGCCAGCAGTTACTCGATAACAGGGCCTGGAAACACCATATATTTT. Translated, it gives CASSYSITGPGNTIYF.

The chain has TRBV5-6 and TRBJ1-2; D gene unclear. Germline V lookup: CDR1 SGHDT, CDR2 YYEEEE. CDR3 size: 15 residues. Trimming pared 2 bases from V and 7 bases from J, leaving 18 bases between. In DNA form, the CDR3 reads TGTGCCAGCAGCTTCGGTCGCGGGGTTCTTCCTGGCTACACCTTC. It translates to CASSFGRGVLPGYTF.

The V call is TRBV28, the J call TRBJ2-3, with TRBD2 as a possible D gene (6 bases). The V and J ends lost 5 bases and 1 base respectively, with 13 bases between them. CDR3 size: 15 residues. CDR1 is MDHEN and CDR2 is SYDVKM in the germline V gene. The CDR3 sequence: CASSDAREGTDTQYF. The CDR3 DNA reads as TGTGCCAGCAGTGACGCGAGGGAGGGCACAGATACGCAGTATTTT.

This chain connects TRBV6-5 to TRBJ2-1; D gene unclear. The germline gives CDR1 MNHEY, CDR2 SVGAGI. Trimming stripped 0 bases from V and 7 bases from J, with 16 bases between. The CDR3 covers 16 residues. CDR3 protein: CASSYSPIGEVNEQFF. As DNA, the CDR3 is TGTGCCAGCAGTTACTCGCCGATTGGAGAAGTGAATGAGCAGTTCTTC.

J is TRBJ2-7 and V is TRBV30; D possibly corresponds to TRBD1 (5 bases). Looked up from germline, CDR1 is GTSNPN and CDR2 is SVGIG (reference sequence). The ends were cut back, 0 bases at V and 6 bases at J, with 12 bases in the middle. The CDR3 is 13 amino acids. The CDR3 DNA is TGTGCCTGGAGTGTCGGTTCAGGGTTCGAGCAGTACTTC. Its translation is CAWSVGSGFEQYF.

Worth noting for this clone: Germline is not matched at one junction end, which may reflect a read error. The rearrangement links TRBV6-1 to TRBJ2-4, with 7 bases matching TRBD1. The CDR3 contains 14 residues. CDR1 MNHNS and CDR2 SASEGT come from the germline V gene. CDR3 in amino acids: CASSESWDSRSHTF. The CDR3 DNA follows: TGTGCCAGCAGTGAATCATGGGACAGCCGAAGCCACACCTTC.

The chain has TRBV5-1 and TRBJ2-1, with 12 bases aligning to TRBD1. The CDR3 is 15 amino acids. CDR1 and CDR2 from the germline V gene are SGHRS and YFSETQ. With 8 bases clipped from V and 8 bases from J, the junction kept 11 bases outside the gene matches. Here the CDR3 reads CASSFRDRGRDEQFF. The CDR3 nucleotides are TGCGCCAGTTCTTTCCGGGACAGGGGGCGGGATGAGCAGTTCTTC.

The CDR3 region has the DNA TGTGCCAGCTTGGACCATTTATACAGGGAGAACTATGGCTACACCTTC. This sequence encodes CASLDHLYRENYGYTF. The rearrangement links TRBV5-6 to TRBJ1-2, with D possibly matching TRBD1 (6 bases). Deletions cut 7 bases from V and 2 bases from J, with 21 bases between. CDR1 SGHDT and CDR2 YYEEEE come from the germline V gene. CDR3 size: 16 residues.

The gene calls are TRBV6-1 and TRBJ1-1; no firm D call. Looked up from germline, CDR1 is MNHNS and CDR2 is SASEGT. The CDR3 spans 10 residues. V was clipped by 5 bases and J by 11 bases, with 9 bases between them. In DNA form, the CDR3 reads TGTGCCAGCAGTAGAGTCGGGGCTTTCTTT. It translates to CASSRVGAFF.

This clone occurred a few times. The J gene is TRBJ2-3, the V gene TRBV29-1; TRBD1 aligns across 9 bases. The V gene end was trimmed by 7 bases and the J gene end by 4 bases; junction bases not matched to a gene: 3. Germline assignment: CDR1 SQVTM and CDR2 ANQGSEA. The CDR3 consists of 12 residues. The CDR3 sequence: CSGGTGSDTQYF. In DNA form, the CDR3 reads TGCAGCGGGGGGACAGGGTCAGATACGCAGTATTTT.